This TCR beta chain was profiled in a study of T cell responses to AZD1222 COVID-19 vaccine. Study background: Pooled samples include second doses given at about 4 or 12 weeks.

This clone was seen a single time. The antigen remains undetermined. The method was immunoSEQ multiplex PCR; TCRdb's version includes in-frame clones alone and lacks a portion of them. The table shows approximately 70,000 clones, with roughly 85% occurring only once. Study-level results: Regions 160-218 and 743-854 dominated among vaccine-associated CD4 TCRs spanning spike. Without day 14 samples, only post-peak T cell repertoires were studied.

CDR1 SEHNR and CDR2 FQNEAQ come from the germline V gene (reference sequence). Trimming pared 6 bases from V and 1 base from J, leaving 6 bases between. CDR3 length equals 12 residues. The receptor's source is an adult in good health. The sequencing used peripheral blood, collected on day 0 of AZD1222 vaccination. The chain employs TRBV7-9 and TRBJ1-1; D remains ambiguous. The CDR3 loop reads CASSSWNTEAFF. DNA of the CDR3: TGTGCCAGCAGTTCTTGGAACACTGAAGCTTTCTTT.